The T cell receptor delta chain under discussion was sequenced for a study of γδ T cells in repeated Plasmodium falciparum infection. Overall study: Age- and gender-matched Australian children served as comparison for malaria-exposed Malian children. Samples were taken at baseline, before some infections, and 21 days after each. Malian gammadelta TCRs were studied during no-transmission periods and across acute malaria episodes. Study-wide findings and caveats: Vgamma9/Vdelta2+ T cells showed a stable polyclonal repertoire with shared TCRgamma sequences.

This clone came up a few times. Its target is unknown. The protein TCRdb lists belongs to a much larger clone and differs from this DNA's translation at residue 14, which points to a read error; the protein shown is made from the DNA. Flow sorting of PBMC yielded separate Vgamma9/Vdelta2+ and Vdelta2-negative gammadelta T cell populations for bulk repertoire analysis. The CDR3 length is 16 residues. Germline V gives CDR1 GEAIGNYY, CDR2 EKD. TCRdb reanalyzed the multiplex PCR reads using CATT. The data contain 90,000 or so delta-chain clones, more than 0.85% of them singletons. The V gene is TRDV2, the J gene TRDJ1; D possibly corresponds to TRDD3 (6 bases). The source of this sequence is a pool of human donors (malaria-infected and uninfected, not separated). Material for sequencing was gamma-delta T cells from blood. The CDR3 region is CACDKVGVLYTDKHIF. Here the CDR3 DNA reads TGTGCCTGTGACAAGGTGGGGGTTCTCTACACCGATAAACACATCTTT.